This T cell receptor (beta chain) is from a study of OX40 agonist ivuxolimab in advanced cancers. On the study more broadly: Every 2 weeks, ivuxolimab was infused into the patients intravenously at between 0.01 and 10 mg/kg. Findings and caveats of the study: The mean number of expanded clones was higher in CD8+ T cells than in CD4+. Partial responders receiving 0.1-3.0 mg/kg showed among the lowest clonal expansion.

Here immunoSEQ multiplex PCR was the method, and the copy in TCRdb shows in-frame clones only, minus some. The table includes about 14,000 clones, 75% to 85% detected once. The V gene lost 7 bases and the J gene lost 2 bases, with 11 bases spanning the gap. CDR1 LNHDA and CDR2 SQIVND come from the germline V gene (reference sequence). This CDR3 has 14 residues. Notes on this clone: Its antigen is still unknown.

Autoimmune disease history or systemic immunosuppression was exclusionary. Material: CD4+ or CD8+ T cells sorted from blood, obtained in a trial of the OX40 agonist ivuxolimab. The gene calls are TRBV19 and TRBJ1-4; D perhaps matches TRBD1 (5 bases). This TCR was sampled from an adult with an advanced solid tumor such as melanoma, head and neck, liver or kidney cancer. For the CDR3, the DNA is TGTGCCAGTAATTATGGGGGGACTAATGAAAAACTGTTTTTT. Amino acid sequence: CASNYGGTNEKLFF.